Each of the 29 T cell receptor beta chains below was sequenced from the same sample in a study of type 1 regulatory T cells. TCRdb used MiXCR to reprocess the reads, holding one entry per CDR3 protein. The sample has about 62,000 distinct CDR3 sequences; approximately 60% are singletons. These receptors have no known antigen. Sequencing input: cultured non-Tr1 T cells, either the whole culture or a sorted T cell fraction (not recorded which). The source of these receptors is a human donor in good health.

The chain recombines TRBV12-3 or TRBV12-4 with TRBJ2-3; D may be TRBD1 or TRBD2 (5 bases each). The CDR3 spans 15 residues. Deletions cut 3 bases from V and 4 bases from J, with 14 bases between. This CDR3 reads CASSFEWGSSDTQYF. CDR3 coding DNA: TGTGCCAGCAGTTTTGAGTGGGGGAGTTCAGATACGCAGTATTTT.

The chain employs TRBV11-2 and TRBJ2-2; no clear D. V dropped 1 base and J dropped 6 bases, with 6 bases sitting between them. The germline V gene has CDR1 SGHAT and CDR2 FQNNGV. The CDR3 loop spans 13 amino acids. CDR3 loop: CASSLVLAGELFF. The CDR3 coding sequence is TGTGCCAGCAGCTTAGTCCTAGCCGGGGAGCTGTTTTTT.

The rearrangement uses TRBV20-1 and TRBJ2-1, with D possibly matching TRBD2 (5 bases). Germline V gene data show CDR1 as DFQATT and CDR2 as SNEGSKA (reference sequence). V dropped 3 bases and J dropped 7 bases, with 10 bases sitting between them. The CDR3 contains 12 residues. CDR3 in amino acids: CSASWTVNEQFF. CDR3 coding DNA: TGCAGTGCTAGTTGGACTGTAAATGAGCAGTTCTTC.

The chain has TRBV12-3 or TRBV12-4 and TRBJ1-4; 7 bases align to TRBD1. The V segment lost 6 bases and the J segment 4 bases; nucleotides outside the gene matches: 5. The CDR3 loop spans 14 amino acids. The DNA for the CDR3 is TGTGCCAGCAGCGCGGGACAGCTTAATGAAAAACTGTTTTTT. Amino acids: CASSAGQLNEKLFF.

This rearrangement joins TRBV24-1 to TRBJ2-6; weak D call: TRBD1 (6 bases). The germline V gene encodes CDR1 KGHDR and CDR2 SFDVKD. Trimming left V 2 bases short and J 2 bases short, with 6 bases between. The length of the CDR3 is 15 residues. CDR3 bases: TGTGCCACCAGTGATTCAGGGGCTGGGGCCAACGTCCTGACTTTC. Protein sequence: CATSDSGAGANVLTF.

The chain carries TRBV20-1 and TRBJ2-3, with D tentatively TRBD2 (7 bases). From germline, CDR1 is DFQATT and CDR2 SNEGSKA (reference sequence). CDR3 length: 17 amino acids. Trimming took 6 bases from V and 0 from J, leaving 22 bases between them. CDR3 sequence: CSAPGGLADLSTDTQYF. For the CDR3, the DNA is TGCAGTGCACCGGGGGGCCTGGCAGACCTTAGCACAGATACGCAGTATTTT.

The rearrangement uses TRBV3-1 and TRBJ1-2; TRBD1 matches 7 bases. The CDR3 loop spans 15 amino acids. V was pared by 1 base and J by 4 bases, with 6 bases of the junction left unmatched. Per germline, CDR1 LGHDT and CDR2 YNNKEL (reference sequence). In DNA, the CDR3 is TGTGCCAGCAGCCAAGGGGGCAGGGGGGCCTATGGCTACACCTTC. Protein sequence: CASSQGGRGAYGYTF.

The rearrangement links TRBV18 to TRBJ1-1; D may be TRBD1 (5 bases). Between the trimmed V and J ends, which lost 2 bases and 4 bases, there was a span of 17 bases. The V gene's germline CDR1 is KGHSH and CDR2 LQKENI. CDR3 length: 16 amino acids. The CDR3 region has the DNA TGTGCCAGCTCACCAAACCTGCAGGGAGGAGGCACTGAAGCTTTCTTT. It is translated as CASSPNLQGGGTEAFF.

CDR3 bases: TGCAGCGTCTCGGGACTAGCGGGAGACAATGAGCAGTTCTTC. It specifies CSVSGLAGDNEQFF. The V and J genes are TRBV29-1 and TRBJ2-1; the match to TRBD2 covers 14 bases. V was clipped by 6 bases and J by 5 bases; unmatched bases: 3. The CDR3 is 14 amino acids. The germline gives CDR1 SQVTM, CDR2 ANQGSEA.

This chain connects TRBV5-1 to TRBJ1-2; a possible D gene is TRBD1 (6 bases). V was cut by 0 bases and J by 4 bases, with 19 bases left in between. The CDR3 covers 17 residues. Germline CDR1 SGHRS, CDR2 YFSETQ. In nucleotides, the CDR3 is TGCGCCAGCAGCTTGGGAGTTTTGGGGGGCGATAGCTATGGCTACACCTTC. Translating it yields CASSLGVLGGDSYGYTF.

The chain joins TRBV11-2 to TRBJ2-2; 7 nucleotides line up with TRBD2. Trimming at V came to 10 bases and at J to 3 bases, leaving 20 bases not matched to a gene. The CDR3 is 18 amino acids. Germline CDR1 is SGHAT and CDR2 is FQNNGV. The CDR3 bases are TGTGCCACCGCAAGGTCGCTAGCGGTTCCACGGGACACCGGGGAGCTGTTTTTT. This codes for CATARSLAVPRDTGELFF.

V gene TRBV11-2 combines with J gene TRBJ2-5; D unclear. V lost 1 base and J 5 bases, leaving 8 bases between the germline ends. This CDR3 has 13 amino acids. CDR1 is SGHAT, CDR2 FQNNGV, per germline. The chain's CDR3 is CASSLGFRETQYF. Here the CDR3 DNA reads TGTGCCAGCAGCTTAGGTTTCCGGGAGACCCAGTACTTC. The full variable domain, completed using reference TRBV11-2 and TRBJ2-5, is EAGVAQSPRYKIIEKRQSVAFWCNPISGHATLYWYQQILGQGPKLLIQFQNNGVVDDSQLPKDRFSAERLKGVDSTLKIQPAKLEDSAVYLCASSLGFRETQYFGPGTRLLVL.

The rearrangement links TRBV18 to TRBJ1-2; 7 positions agree with TRBD1. Germline CDR1 reads KGHSH; CDR2 reads LQKENI. V dropped 1 base and J dropped 7; count of bases not matched to a gene: 12. The CDR3 has 16 amino acids. This chain's CDR3 is CASSPLGQPDKGGYTF. The CDR3 nucleotides are TGTGCCAGCTCACCACTGGGACAGCCCGACAAGGGTGGCTACACCTTC.

The genes are TRBV29-1 and TRBJ2-1; 9 nucleotides align to TRBD2. This CDR3 spans 16 amino acids. The germline gives CDR1 SQVTM, CDR2 ANQGSEA. Trimming at V came to 4 bases and at J to 5 bases, leaving 12 bases not matched to a gene. The CDR3 DNA is TGCAGCGTTGTTCGTTTGACTAGCGGTTTCGACAATGAGCAGTTCTTC. This gives the protein CSVVRLTSGFDNEQFF.

The rearrangement joins TRBV9 to TRBJ2-3; D remains ambiguous. Trimming shortened V by 2 bases and J by 0 bases, and 7 bases separated the two germline ends. CDR3 length equals 14 residues. From germline, CDR1 is SGDLS and CDR2 YYNGEE. The CDR3 reads CASSVGQSTDTQYF. The CDR3 DNA reads TGTGCCAGCAGCGTTGGGCAAAGCACAGATACGCAGTATTTT.

V and J are TRBV29-1 and TRBJ2-1; D is unclear. This CDR3 contains 15 residues. Trimming removed 2 bases from V and 0 bases from J, with 11 bases in between. Germline V gives CDR1 SQVTM, CDR2 ANQGSEA. CDR3 in amino acids: CSVESVDSSYNEQFF. CDR3 nucleotides: TGCAGCGTTGAATCGGTGGATAGCTCCTACAATGAGCAGTTCTTC.

J is TRBJ2-2 and V is TRBV11-2; no reliable D call. Trimming stripped 6 bases from V and 9 bases from J, with 8 bases between. The CDR3 loop spans 11 amino acids. CDR1 and CDR2 (germline): SGHAT, FQNNGV. The CDR3 bases are TGTGCCAGCAGTCCGGCGTGGGAGCTGTTTTTT. It encodes CASSPAWELFF.

V and J are TRBV12-3 or TRBV12-4 and TRBJ1-5; TRBD1 agrees at 8 bases. The CDR3 runs to 14 residues. V trimming: 5 bases; J trimming: 6 bases; junction bases outside the gene matches: 6. The CDR3 DNA reads as TGTGCCAGCAGTAACACAGGGGGTAGTCAGCCCCAGCATTTT. It translates to CASSNTGGSQPQHF.

This clonotype was counted a few times. The rearrangement links TRBV11-2 to TRBJ2-3; D gene uncertain. This CDR3 has 14 residues. Trimming removed 1 base from V and 2 bases from J, with 7 bases in between. CDR1 is SGHAT, CDR2 FQNNGV, per germline. This CDR3 reads CASSLGLDTDTQYF. The CDR3 DNA reads as TGTGCCAGCAGCTTAGGGTTGGACACAGATACGCAGTATTTT.

The V call is TRBV5-6, the J call TRBJ2-1, with D possibly being TRBD1 or TRBD2 (5 bases each). There are 16 residues in the CDR3. Germline assignment: CDR1 SGHDT and CDR2 YYEEEE. Trimming left V 4 bases short and J 10 bases short, with 24 bases between. CDR3 region: CASSLEPGPQAGEQFF. As DNA, the CDR3 is TGTGCCAGCAGCCTTGAACCGGGACCCCAGGCCGGGGAGCAGTTCTTC.

The rearrangement uses TRBV7-9 and TRBJ2-5; D gene unclear. The V and J ends lost 8 bases and 5 bases respectively, with 6 bases between them. The V gene's germline CDR1 is SEHNR and CDR2 FQNEAQ (reference sequence). CDR3 length: 10 residues. The CDR3 loop is CASDGETQYF. CDR3 in DNA: TGTGCCAGCGACGGGGAGACCCAGTACTTC.

A single count supports this clonotype. V is TRBV12-3 or TRBV12-4 and J is TRBJ1-5; D possibly corresponds to TRBD1 (6 bases). The V end was cut by 5 bases, the J end by 5 bases, with 19 bases between. CDR3 size: 16 residues. DNA for the CDR3: TGTGCCAGCAGTCCACGCAGGTCAGGGGTTTATCAGCCCCAGCATTTT. It yields the protein CASSPRRSGVYQPQHF.

A word on this clonotype: This may stem from a read error, because a much larger clone lies one nucleotide away. The chain employs TRBV5-6 and TRBJ2-3, with D hard to call. The CDR3 totals 13 residues. Germline CDR1 reads SGHDT; CDR2 reads YYEEEE. The CDR3 sequence is CVSSIRVRDTQYF. The CDR3 DNA is TGTGTCAGCAGCATCCGGGTTAGAGATACGCAGTATTTT.

V is TRBV12-3 or TRBV12-4 and J is TRBJ2-2; D ambiguous. The CDR3 covers 17 residues. Trimming removed 6 bases at V and 0 bases at J, with 17 bases between. Here the CDR3 DNA reads TGTGCCAGCAGCTTAAGGGCAGCCGTCGCGAACACCGGGGAGCTGTTTTTT. This translates into CASSLRAAVANTGELFF.

This clonotype was seen a single time. The chain is built from TRBV10-2 and TRBJ2-7; D possibly matches TRBD1 or TRBD2 (6 bases each). In germline, CDR1 is WSHSY, CDR2 SAAADI. Between the trimmed V and J ends, which lost 6 bases and 0 bases, there was a span of 15 bases. This CDR3 is 15 amino acids long. The CDR3 DNA sequence: TGCGCCAGCAGGGGGGGCACAGACCTCTCCTACGAGCAGTACTTC. This encodes CASRGGTDLSYEQYF.

The chain has TRBV7-2 and TRBJ2-7, with TRBD1 matching over 9 bases. The CDR3 has 15 amino acids. The ends lost 4 bases at V and 3 bases at J; junction bases unmatched: 7. CDR1 and CDR2 (germline): SGHTA, FQGNSA. The CDR3 sequence is CASSSTGTGNYEQYF. CDR3 DNA: TGTGCCAGCAGCTCCACCGGGACAGGGAACTACGAGCAGTACTTC.

This clonotype came up once. The V gene is TRBV7-2, the J gene TRBJ2-7; 11 bases line up with TRBD2. CDR3 length: 18 amino acids. Per the germline V gene, CDR1 is SGHTA and CDR2 is FQGNSA. V gave up 1 base and J gave up 1 base; unmatched junction bases: 9. CDR3 residues: CASSLEIGGTSGSYEQYF. DNA of the CDR3: TGTGCCAGCAGCTTAGAAATAGGGGGGACTAGCGGATCCTACGAGCAGTACTTC.

This rearrangement joins TRBV19 to TRBJ2-3; 12 bases line up with TRBD2. There are 17 residues in the CDR3. Germline V gene sequence: CDR1 LNHDA, CDR2 SQIVND (reference sequence). V lost 4 bases, J lost 6 bases, and 11 bases stayed unmatched. The CDR3 sequence is CASSNPGLAGWADTQYF. The DNA of the CDR3 is TGTGCCAGTAGTAACCCTGGACTAGCGGGATGGGCGGATACGCAGTATTTT.

The chain links TRBV18 to TRBJ1-1; D is undetermined. Trimming cost V 5 bases and J 11 bases, with 18 bases left between them. The CDR3 extends over 13 amino acids. Germline CDR1 reads KGHSH; CDR2 reads LQKENI. The CDR3 DNA follows: TGTGCCAGCTCAGCTGCCCAGGCGCGTGAGGCTTTCTTT. Translation: CASSAAQAREAFF.